This T cell receptor (beta chain) came from a study of cytomegalovirus exposure and HLA in healthy donors. General study points: Most of the CMV-associated TCR beta chains (in a later analysis) appeared to be HLA-restricted.

This PCR relied on a set of 60 Vbeta primers and 13 Jbeta primers. Clones were read by immunoSEQ multiplex PCR, and TCRdb kept only the in-frame ones, dropping some. The top ten hold more than 6% of the sample, which has roughly 130,000 clones, just under 75% seen once. V lost 5 bases, J lost 4 bases, and 15 bases lay in between. This CDR3 has 15 residues. Germline CDR1 reads MGHRA; CDR2 reads YSYEKL. Only one count was recorded for this clone. Antigen unknown. Sequencing input: PBMCs. This sequence was found in a man aged 35-49 years in good health and CMV-seropositive. The rearrangement links TRBV4-1 to TRBJ1-5; D possibly corresponds to TRBD1 (5 bases). CDR3 in DNA: TGCGCCAGCAGCAAAGCCGTAGCAGGGAATCAGCCCCAGCATTTT. Protein: CASSKAVAGNQPQHF.